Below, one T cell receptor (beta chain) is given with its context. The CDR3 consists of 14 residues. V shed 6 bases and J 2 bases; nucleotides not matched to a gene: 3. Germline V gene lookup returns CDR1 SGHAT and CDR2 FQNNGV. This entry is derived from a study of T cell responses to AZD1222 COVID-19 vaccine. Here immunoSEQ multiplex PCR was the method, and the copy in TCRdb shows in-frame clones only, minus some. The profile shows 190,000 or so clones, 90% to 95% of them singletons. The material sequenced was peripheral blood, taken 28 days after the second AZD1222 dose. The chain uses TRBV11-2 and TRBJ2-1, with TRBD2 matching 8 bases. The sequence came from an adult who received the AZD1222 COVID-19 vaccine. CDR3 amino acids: CASSSGGPYNEQFF. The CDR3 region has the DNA TGTGCCAGCAGTTCGGGGGGGCCCTACAATGAGCAGTTCTTC.